The T cell receptor (beta chain) described here comes from a study of tumor and adjacent non-tumor tissue in lung cancer. The library came from three nested PCR rounds adapted from ARM-PCR protocols. TCRdb reprocessed the multiplex PCR reads with MiXCR, giving one entry per CDR3 protein. This sample has 60,000 or so distinct CDR3 sequences, with roughly 57% found just once. No cell sorting was done before RNA was extracted from the tissue. More than 3 cm separated this lung sample from the edge of the tumor. The sequence was obtained from a man aged 70 or older with non-small cell lung cancer. Input material: distant non-tumor lung tissue.

For the CDR3, the DNA is TGCAGCGTCTGCGCAGGGACCCAAGAGACCCAGTACTTC. It codes for CSVCAGTQETQYF. The chain recombines TRBV29-1 with TRBJ2-5; D may be TRBD1 or TRBD2 (5 bases each). This CDR3 has 13 residues. Germline values: CDR1 SQVTM, CDR2 ANQGSEA. The V and J ends lost 6 bases and 1 base respectively, with 12 bases between them.